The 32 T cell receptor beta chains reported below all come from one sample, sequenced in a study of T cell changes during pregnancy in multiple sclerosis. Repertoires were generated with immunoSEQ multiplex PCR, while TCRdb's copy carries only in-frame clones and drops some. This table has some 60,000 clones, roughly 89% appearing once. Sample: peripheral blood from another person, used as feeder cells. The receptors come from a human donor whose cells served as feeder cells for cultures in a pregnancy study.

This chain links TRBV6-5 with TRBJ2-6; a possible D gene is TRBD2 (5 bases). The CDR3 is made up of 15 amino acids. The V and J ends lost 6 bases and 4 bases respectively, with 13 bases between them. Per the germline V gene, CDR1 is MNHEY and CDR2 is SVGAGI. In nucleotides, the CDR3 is TGTGCCAGCAGCCTTCGAGGGAGCGGGGCCAACGTCCTGACTTTC. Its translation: CASSLRGSGANVLTF.

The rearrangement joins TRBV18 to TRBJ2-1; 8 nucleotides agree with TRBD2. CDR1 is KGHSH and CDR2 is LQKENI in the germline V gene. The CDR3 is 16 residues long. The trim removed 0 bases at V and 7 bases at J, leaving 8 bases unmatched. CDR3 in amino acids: CASSPPSGGLGNEQFF. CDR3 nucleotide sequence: TGTGCCAGCTCACCACCATCGGGAGGGCTTGGTAATGAGCAGTTCTTC.

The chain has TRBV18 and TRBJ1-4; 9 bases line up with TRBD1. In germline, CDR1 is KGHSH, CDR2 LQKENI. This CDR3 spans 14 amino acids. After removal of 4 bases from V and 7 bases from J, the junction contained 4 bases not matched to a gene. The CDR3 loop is CASSRGTGSEKLFF. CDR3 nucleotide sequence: TGTGCCAGCTCACGCGGGACAGGGAGTGAAAAACTGTTTTTT.

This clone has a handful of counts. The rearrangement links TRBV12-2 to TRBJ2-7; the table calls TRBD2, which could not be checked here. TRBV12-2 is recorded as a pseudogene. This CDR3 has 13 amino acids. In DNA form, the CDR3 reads TGTGCAAGTCGCTTAGCTGCATCTCGGGGGCAGTACTTC. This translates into CASRLAASRGQYF.

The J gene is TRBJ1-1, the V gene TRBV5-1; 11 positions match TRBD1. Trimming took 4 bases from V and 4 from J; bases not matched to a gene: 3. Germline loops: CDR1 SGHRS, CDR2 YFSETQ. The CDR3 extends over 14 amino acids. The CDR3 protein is CASSKGTGGTEAFF. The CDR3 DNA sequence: TGCGCCAGCAGCAAAGGGACAGGGGGCACTGAAGCTTTCTTT.

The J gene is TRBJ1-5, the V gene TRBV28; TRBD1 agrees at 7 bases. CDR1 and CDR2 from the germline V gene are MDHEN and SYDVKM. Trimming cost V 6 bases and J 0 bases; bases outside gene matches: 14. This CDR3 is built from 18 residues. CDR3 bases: TGTGCCAGCAGGGGGAGAGGGGGCGAGGCTCTTAGCAATCAGCCCCAGCATTTT. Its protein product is CASRGRGGEALSNQPQHF.

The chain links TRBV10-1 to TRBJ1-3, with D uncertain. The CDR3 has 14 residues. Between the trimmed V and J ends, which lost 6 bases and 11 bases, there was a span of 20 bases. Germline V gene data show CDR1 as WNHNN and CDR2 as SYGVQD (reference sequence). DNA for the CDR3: TGCGCCAGCAGGCCCGGAGGTGTGGCGGTCGCCATATATTTT. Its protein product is CASRPGGVAVAIYF.

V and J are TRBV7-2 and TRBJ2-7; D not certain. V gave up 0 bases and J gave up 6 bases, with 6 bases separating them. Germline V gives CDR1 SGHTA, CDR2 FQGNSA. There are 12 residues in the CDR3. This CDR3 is CASSLAVGEQYF. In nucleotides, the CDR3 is TGTGCCAGCAGCTTAGCTGTTGGCGAGCAGTACTTC. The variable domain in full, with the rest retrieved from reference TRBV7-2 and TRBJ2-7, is GAGVSQSPSNKVTEKGKDVELRCDPISGHTALYWYRQSLGQGLEFLIYFQGNSAPDKSGLPSDRFSAERTGGSVSTLTIQRTQQEDSAVYLCASSLAVGEQYFGPGTRLTVT.

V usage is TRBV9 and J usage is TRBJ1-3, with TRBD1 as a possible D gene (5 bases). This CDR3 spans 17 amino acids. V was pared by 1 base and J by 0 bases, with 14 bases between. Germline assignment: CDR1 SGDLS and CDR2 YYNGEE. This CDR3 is CASSVSIGTDSGNTIYF. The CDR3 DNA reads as TGTGCCAGCAGCGTAAGTATCGGGACGGACTCTGGAAACACCATATATTTT.

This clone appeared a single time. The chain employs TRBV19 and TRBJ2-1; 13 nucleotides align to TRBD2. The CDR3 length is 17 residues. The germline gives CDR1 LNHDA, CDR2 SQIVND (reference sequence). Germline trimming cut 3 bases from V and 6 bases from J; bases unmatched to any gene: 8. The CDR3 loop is CASSMRGGLAGINEQFF. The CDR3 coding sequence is TGTGCCAGTAGTATGAGGGGGGGACTAGCGGGAATCAATGAGCAGTTCTTC. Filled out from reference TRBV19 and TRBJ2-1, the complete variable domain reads DGGITQSPKYLFRKEGQNVTLSCEQNLNHDAMYWYRQDPGQGLRLIYYSQIVNDFQKGDIAEGYSVSREKKESFPLTVTSAQKNPTAFYLCASSMRGGLAGINEQFFGPGTRLTVL.

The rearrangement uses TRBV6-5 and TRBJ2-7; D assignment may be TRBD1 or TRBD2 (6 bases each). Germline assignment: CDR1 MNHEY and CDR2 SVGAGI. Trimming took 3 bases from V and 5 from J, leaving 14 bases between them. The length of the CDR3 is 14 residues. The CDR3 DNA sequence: TGTGCCAGCAGTTATGGGGGGCCCAGCGACGAGCAGTACTTC. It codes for CASSYGGPSDEQYF.

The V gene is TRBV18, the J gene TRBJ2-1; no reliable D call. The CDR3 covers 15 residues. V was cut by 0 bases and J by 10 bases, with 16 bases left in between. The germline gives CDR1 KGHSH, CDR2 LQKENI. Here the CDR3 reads CASSPPTGGLHEQFF. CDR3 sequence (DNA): TGTGCCAGCTCACCACCAACGGGTGGTTTGCACGAGCAGTTCTTC.

The CDR3, as DNA: TGTGCCAGCAGGGAGGAGGGGGCCCTATACGAGCAGTACTTC. Protein product: CASREEGALYEQYF. The chain has TRBV28 and TRBJ2-7; tentatively, D is TRBD1 (7 bases). V was clipped by 6 bases and J by 4 bases, with 16 bases between them. The CDR3 has 14 amino acids. Germline loops: CDR1 MDHEN, CDR2 SYDVKM.

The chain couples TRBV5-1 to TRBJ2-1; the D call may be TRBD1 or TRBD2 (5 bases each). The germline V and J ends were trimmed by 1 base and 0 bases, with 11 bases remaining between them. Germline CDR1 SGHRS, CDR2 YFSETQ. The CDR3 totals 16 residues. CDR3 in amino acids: CASSLNGDHSYNEQFF. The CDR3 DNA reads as TGCGCCAGCAGCTTGAACGGGGACCACTCCTACAATGAGCAGTTCTTC. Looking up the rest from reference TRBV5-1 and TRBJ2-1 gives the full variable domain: KAGVTQTPRYLIKTRGQQVTLSCSPISGHRSVSWYQQTPGQGLQFLFEYFSETQRNKGNFPGRFSGRQFSNSRSEMNVSTLELGDSALYLCASSLNGDHSYNEQFFGPGTRLTVL.

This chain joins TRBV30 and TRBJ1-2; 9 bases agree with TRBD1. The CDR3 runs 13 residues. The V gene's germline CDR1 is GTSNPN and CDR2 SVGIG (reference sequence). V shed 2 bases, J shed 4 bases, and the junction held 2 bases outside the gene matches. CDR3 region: CAWSLTGGYGYTF. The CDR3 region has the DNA TGTGCCTGGAGTTTGACAGGGGGCTATGGCTACACCTTC. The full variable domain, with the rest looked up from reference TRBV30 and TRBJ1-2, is SQTIHQWPATLVQPVGSPLSLECTVEGTSNPNLYWYRQAAGRGLQLLFYSVGIGQISSEVPQNLSASRPQDRQFILSSKKLLLSDSGFYLCAWSLTGGYGYTFGSGTRLTVV.

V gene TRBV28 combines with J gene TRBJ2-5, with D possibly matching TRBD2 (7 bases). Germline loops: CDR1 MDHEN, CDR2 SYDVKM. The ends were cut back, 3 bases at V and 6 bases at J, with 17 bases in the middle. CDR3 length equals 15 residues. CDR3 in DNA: TGTGCCAGCAGTTTTCCTAGAGTGCGGGGGCAGACCCAGTACTTC. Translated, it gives CASSFPRVRGQTQYF.

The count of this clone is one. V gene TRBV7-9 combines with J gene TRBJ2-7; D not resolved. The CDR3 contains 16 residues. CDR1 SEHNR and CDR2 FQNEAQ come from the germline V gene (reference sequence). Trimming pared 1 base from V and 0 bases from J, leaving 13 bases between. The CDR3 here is CASSLGTEVYSYEQYF. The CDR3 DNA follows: TGTGCCAGCAGCTTAGGGACGGAAGTCTACTCCTACGAGCAGTACTTC.

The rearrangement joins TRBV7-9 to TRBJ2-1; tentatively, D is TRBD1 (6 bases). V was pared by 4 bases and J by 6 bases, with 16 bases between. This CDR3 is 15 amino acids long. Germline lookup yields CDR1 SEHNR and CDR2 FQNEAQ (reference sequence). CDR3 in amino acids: CASSSISGGLNEQFF. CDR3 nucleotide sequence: TGTGCCAGCAGCTCTATTAGTGGGGGCCTCAATGAGCAGTTCTTC.

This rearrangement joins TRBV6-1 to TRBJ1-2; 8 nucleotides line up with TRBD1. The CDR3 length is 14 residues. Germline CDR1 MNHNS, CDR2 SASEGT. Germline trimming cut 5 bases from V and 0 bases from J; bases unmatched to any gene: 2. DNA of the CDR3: TGTGCCAGCAGTAGGGACAGGACTAACTATGGCTACACCTTC. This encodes CASSRDRTNYGYTF.

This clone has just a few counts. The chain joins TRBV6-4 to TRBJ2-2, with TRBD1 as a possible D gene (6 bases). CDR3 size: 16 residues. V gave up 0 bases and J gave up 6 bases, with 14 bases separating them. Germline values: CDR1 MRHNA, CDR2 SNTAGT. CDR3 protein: CASSDSSGGESGELFF. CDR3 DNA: TGTGCCAGCAGTGACTCGTCTGGGGGCGAGTCCGGGGAGCTGTTTTTT.

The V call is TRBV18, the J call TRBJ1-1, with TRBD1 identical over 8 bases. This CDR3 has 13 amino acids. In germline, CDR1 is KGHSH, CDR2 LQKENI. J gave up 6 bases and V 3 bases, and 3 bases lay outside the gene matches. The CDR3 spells CASSPDRDAEAFF. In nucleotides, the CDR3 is TGTGCCAGCTCACCGGACAGGGACGCTGAAGCTTTCTTT.

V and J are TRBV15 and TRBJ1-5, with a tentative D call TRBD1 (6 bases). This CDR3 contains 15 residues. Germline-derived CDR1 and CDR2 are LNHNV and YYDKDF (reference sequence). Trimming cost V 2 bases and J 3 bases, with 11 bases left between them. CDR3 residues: CATSRRRDNNQPQHF. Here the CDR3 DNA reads TGTGCCACCAGCAGACGTCGGGACAACAATCAGCCCCAGCATTTT. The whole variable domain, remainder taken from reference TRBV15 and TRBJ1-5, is DAMVIQNPRYQVTQFGKPVTLSCSQTLNHNVMYWYQQKSSQAPKLLFHYYDKDFNNEADTPDNFQSRRPNTSFCFLDIRSPGLGDTAMYLCATSRRRDNNQPQHFGDGTRLSIL.

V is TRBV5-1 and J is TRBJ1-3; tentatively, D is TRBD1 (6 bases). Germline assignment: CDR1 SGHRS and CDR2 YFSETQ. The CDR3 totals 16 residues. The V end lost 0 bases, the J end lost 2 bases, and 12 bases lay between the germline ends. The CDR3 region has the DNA TGCGCCAGCAGCTTGGAATCTACAGGGACTGGAAACACCATATATTTT. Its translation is CASSLESTGTGNTIYF.

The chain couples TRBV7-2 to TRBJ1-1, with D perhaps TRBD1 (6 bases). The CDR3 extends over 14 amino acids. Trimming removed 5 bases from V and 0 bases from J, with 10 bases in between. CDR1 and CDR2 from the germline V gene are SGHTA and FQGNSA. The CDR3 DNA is TGTGCCAGCAGCCCCAGACAGGTGAACACTGAAGCTTTCTTT. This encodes CASSPRQVNTEAFF.

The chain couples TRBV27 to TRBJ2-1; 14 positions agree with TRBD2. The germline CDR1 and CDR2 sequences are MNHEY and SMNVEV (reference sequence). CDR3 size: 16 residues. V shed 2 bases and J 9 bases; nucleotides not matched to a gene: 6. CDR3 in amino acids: CASSLGTSGRKSEQFF. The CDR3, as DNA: TGTGCCAGCAGTTTAGGGACTAGCGGGAGAAAAAGTGAGCAGTTCTTC.

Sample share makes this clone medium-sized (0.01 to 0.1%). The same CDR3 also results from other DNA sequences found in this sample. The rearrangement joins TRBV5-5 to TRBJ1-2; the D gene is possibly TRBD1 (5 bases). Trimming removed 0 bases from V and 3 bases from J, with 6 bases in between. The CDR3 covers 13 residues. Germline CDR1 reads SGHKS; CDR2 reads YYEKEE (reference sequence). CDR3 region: CASSLAGYYGYTF. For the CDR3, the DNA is TGTGCCAGCAGCTTGGCAGGGTACTATGGCTACACCTTC.

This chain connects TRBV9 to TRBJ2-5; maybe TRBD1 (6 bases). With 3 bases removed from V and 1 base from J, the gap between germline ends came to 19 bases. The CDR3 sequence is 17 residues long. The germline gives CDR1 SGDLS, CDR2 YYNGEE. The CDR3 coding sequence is TGTGCCAGCAGCGAAGCAACGGCGACAGGCGCCCAAGAGACCCAGTACTTC. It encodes CASSEATATGAQETQYF.

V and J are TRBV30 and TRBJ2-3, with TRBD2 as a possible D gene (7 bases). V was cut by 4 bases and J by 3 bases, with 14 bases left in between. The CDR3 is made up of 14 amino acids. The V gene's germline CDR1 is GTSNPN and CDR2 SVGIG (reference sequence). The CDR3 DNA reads TGTGCCTGGAACGGGGGGCGGGAGACAGATACGCAGTATTTT. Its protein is CAWNGGRETDTQYF.

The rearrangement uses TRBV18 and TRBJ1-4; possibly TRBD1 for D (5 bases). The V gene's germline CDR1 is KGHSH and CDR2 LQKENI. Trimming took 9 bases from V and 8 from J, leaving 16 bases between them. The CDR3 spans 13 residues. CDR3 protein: CASQARDGEKLFF. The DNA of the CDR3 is TGTGCCAGTCAAGCTCGGGACGGCGAAAAACTGTTTTTT. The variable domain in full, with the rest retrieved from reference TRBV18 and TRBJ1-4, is NAGVMQNPRHLVRRRGQEARLRCSPMKGHSHVYWYRQLPEEGLKFMVYLQKENIIDESGMPKERFSAEFPKEGPSILRIQQVVRGDSAAYFCASQARDGEKLFFGSGTQLSVL.

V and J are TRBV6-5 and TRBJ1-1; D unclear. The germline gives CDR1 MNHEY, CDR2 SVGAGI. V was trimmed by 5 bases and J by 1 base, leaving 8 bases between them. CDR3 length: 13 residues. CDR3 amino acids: CASSVHWNTEAFF. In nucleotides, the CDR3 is TGTGCCAGCAGTGTTCACTGGAACACTGAAGCTTTCTTT.

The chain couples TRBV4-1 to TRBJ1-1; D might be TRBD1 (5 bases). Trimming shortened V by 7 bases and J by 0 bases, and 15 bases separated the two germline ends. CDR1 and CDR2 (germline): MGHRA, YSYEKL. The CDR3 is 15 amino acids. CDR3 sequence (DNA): TGCGCCAGCACCCCAGCGGGGGGGTTGAACACTGAAGCTTTCTTT. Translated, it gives CASTPAGGLNTEAFF.

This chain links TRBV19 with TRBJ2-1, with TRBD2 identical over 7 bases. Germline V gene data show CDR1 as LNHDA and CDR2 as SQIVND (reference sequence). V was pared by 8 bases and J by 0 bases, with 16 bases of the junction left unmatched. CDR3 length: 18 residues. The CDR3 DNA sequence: TGTGCCAGTGGGGGAGGGTTTGAAACCCCTTACTCCTACAATGAGCAGTTCTTC. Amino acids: CASGGGFETPYSYNEQFF.